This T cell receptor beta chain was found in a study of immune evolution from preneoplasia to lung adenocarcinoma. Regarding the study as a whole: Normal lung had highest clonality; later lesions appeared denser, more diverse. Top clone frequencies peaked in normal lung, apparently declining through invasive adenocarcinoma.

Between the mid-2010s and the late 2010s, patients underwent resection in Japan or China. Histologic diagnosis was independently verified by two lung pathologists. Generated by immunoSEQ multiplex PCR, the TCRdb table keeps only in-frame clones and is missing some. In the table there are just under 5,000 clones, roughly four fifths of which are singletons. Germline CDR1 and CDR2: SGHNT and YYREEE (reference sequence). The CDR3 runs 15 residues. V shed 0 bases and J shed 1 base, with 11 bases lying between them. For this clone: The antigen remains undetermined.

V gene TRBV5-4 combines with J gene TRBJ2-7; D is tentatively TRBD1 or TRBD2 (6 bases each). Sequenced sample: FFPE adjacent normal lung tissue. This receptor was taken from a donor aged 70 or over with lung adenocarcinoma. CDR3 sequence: CASSLGGGRSYEQYF. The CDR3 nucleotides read TGTGCCAGCAGCTTGGGTGGGGGGCGTTCCTACGAGCAGTACTTC.